This TCR beta chain was sequenced for a study of cytotoxic CD8 clonotypes in ibrutinib-treated CLL. Whole-study context: There were about 10 relapsed/refractory patients and about 14 treatment-naive patients, and roughly 18 were IGHV unmutated.

Remarks on this clone: The antigen remains undetermined.

Study observations and caveats: Baseline clonality, higher than in age-matched healthy donors, tracked circulating CD8+ T-cell counts.

The ends were cut back, 8 bases at V and 0 bases at J, with 12 bases in the middle. Germline values: CDR1 KGHSH, CDR2 LQKENI. CDR3 length: 14 residues. Libraries were prepared by immunoSEQ multiplex PCR; TCRdb keeps only in-frame clonotypes and omits some of them. The sample includes some 85,000 clones, approximately 71% of them seen just once. The chain carries TRBV18 and TRBJ2-3; D remains unclear. The sequencing used PBMCs, collected after 24 months of ibrutinib treatment. This sequence originates from a human donor with chronic lymphocytic leukemia. As DNA, the CDR3 is TGTGCCAGCCTTATAGACTCTAGCACAGATACGCAGTATTTT. Encoded protein: CASLIDSSTDTQYF. The variable domain in full, with the rest retrieved from reference TRBV18 and TRBJ2-3, is NAGVMQNPRHLVRRRGQEARLRCSPMKGHSHVYWYRQLPEEGLKFMVYLQKENIIDESGMPKERFSAEFPKEGPSILRIQQVVRGDSAAYFCASLIDSSTDTQYFGPGTRLTVL.